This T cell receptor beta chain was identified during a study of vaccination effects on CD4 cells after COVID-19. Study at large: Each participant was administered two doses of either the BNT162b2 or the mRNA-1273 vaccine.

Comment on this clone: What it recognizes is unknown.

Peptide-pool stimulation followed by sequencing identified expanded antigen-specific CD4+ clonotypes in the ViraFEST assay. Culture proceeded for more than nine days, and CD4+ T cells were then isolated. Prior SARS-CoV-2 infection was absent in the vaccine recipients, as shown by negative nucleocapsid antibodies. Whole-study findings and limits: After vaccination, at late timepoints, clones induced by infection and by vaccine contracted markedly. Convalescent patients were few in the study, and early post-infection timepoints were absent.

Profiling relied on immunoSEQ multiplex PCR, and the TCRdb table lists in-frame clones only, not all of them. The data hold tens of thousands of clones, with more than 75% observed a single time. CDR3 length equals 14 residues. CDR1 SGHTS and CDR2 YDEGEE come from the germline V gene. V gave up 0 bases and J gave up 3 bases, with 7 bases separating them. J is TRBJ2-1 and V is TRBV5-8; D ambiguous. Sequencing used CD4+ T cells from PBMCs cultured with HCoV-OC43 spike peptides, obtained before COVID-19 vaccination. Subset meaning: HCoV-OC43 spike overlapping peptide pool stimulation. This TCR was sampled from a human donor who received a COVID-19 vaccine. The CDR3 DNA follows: TGTGCCAGCAGCTTGGTGGGCAACTACAATGAGCAGTTCTTC. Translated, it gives CASSLVGNYNEQFF. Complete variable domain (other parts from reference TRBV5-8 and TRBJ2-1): EAGVTQSPTHLIKTRGQQATLRCSPISGHTSVYWYQQALGLGLQFLLWYDEGEERNRGNFPPRFSGRQFPNYSSELNVNALELEDSALYLCASSLVGNYNEQFFGPGTRLTVL.